The 24 T cell receptor beta chains listed next were all sequenced from one sample in a study of blood T cell repertoires in COVID-19 (dated by TCRdb to the early 2020s). The receptor library was made with the immunoSEQ multiplex PCR assay. This immuneACCESS table, as held by TCRdb, lists in-frame sequences with V and J called but not all clones. Of the missing ones, under half trace to an unresolved V gene in checked studies; the others have no known cause. This sample lists 110,000 to 150,000 clones; approximately 90% were detected once. The top ten clones comprise 4.3% of the sample. The sample comprised PBMCs or T cells enriched from blood (not recorded which). Receptor source: a man in his fifties who had recovered from COVID-19.

The chain links TRBV18 to TRBJ2-1, with D tentatively TRBD1 (6 bases). Germline V gene data show CDR1 as KGHSH and CDR2 as LQKENI. The germline V and J ends were trimmed by 4 bases and 6 bases, with 13 bases remaining between them. CDR3 length: 14 residues. This chain's CDR3 is CASSRSGAGNEQFF. The CDR3 DNA reads as TGTGCCAGCTCACGTTCAGGGGCGGGCAATGAGCAGTTCTTC.

This chain joins TRBV5-4 and TRBJ1-2; 10 bases match TRBD1. Germline V gene lookup returns CDR1 SGHNT and CDR2 YYREEE (reference sequence). V lost 4 bases and J lost 6; bases outside the gene matches: 9. The CDR3 extends over 15 amino acids. CDR3 in amino acids: CASSLGLGQGDGYTF. Written as DNA, the CDR3 is TGTGCCAGCAGCCTGGGCCTTGGACAGGGGGATGGCTACACCTTC.

This chain links TRBV7-8 with TRBJ1-2; no clear D gene. This CDR3 comprises 13 residues. Trimming took 1 base from V and 4 from J, leaving 7 bases between them. CDR1 SGHVS and CDR2 FQNEAQ come from the germline V gene. CDR3 coding DNA: TGTGCCAGCAGCTTAGGTGGAGGCTATGGCTACACCTTC. Translated, it gives CASSLGGGYGYTF.

The V gene is TRBV4-3, the J gene TRBJ1-2; TRBD1 matches 8 bases. The germline V gene has CDR1 LGHNA and CDR2 YSLEER. The CDR3 extends over 15 amino acids. J gave up 4 bases and V 2 bases, and 6 bases lay outside the gene matches. The CDR3 reads CASSQRTGYGYGYTF. Here the CDR3 DNA reads TGCGCCAGCAGCCAACGGACAGGGTACGGCTATGGCTACACCTTC.

This clone was counted between two and nine times. The chain couples TRBV2 to TRBJ2-1; 10 bases are shared with TRBD2. This CDR3 is built from 14 residues. The junction had 7 bases not matched to a gene; V was cut back by 7 bases and J by 7 bases. Germline CDR1 SNHLY, CDR2 FYNNEI. The CDR3 DNA reads TGTGCCAGCAACGAGCGGGAGGGCGGTAATGAGCAGTTCTTC. As protein: CASNEREGGNEQFF.

This chain connects TRBV6-2 or TRBV6-3 to TRBJ1-1, with unresolved D. Germline assignment: CDR1 MNHEY and CDR2 SVGEGT. The V and J ends lost 0 bases and 4 bases respectively, with 21 bases between them. The CDR3 spans 18 residues. The CDR3 coding sequence is TGTGCCAGCAGTTACTCGACTCTTGCCTTTGGAGCGGCCACTGAAGCTTTCTTT. Amino acid sequence: CASSYSTLAFGAATEAFF.

The chain is built from TRBV2 and TRBJ1-5; D is perhaps TRBD1 (5 bases). The CDR3 has 15 residues. V lost 5 bases and J 2 bases, leaving 13 bases between the germline ends. CDR1 is SNHLY, CDR2 FYNNEI, per germline. CDR3 in amino acids: CASSFGGSGNQPQHF. CDR3 nucleotide sequence: TGTGCCAGCAGTTTCGGGGGAAGCGGCAATCAGCCCCAGCATTTT.

The chain has TRBV7-3 and TRBJ2-7, with a weak D call TRBD2 (5 bases). V gave up 3 bases and J gave up 0 bases, with 12 bases separating them. The CDR3 is 15 residues long. Germline assignment: CDR1 SGHTA and CDR2 FQGTGA. The CDR3 region has the DNA TGTGCCAGCAGCTTGGGTGGTGGAGGCTCCTACGAGCAGTACGTC. Translated: CASSLGGGGSYEQYV.

The J gene is TRBJ2-5, the V gene TRBV5-1, with TRBD2 matching 7 bases. J lost 1 base, V lost 4 bases, and 7 bases had no gene match. Germline V gene sequence: CDR1 SGHRS, CDR2 YFSETQ. CDR3 size: 15 residues. The CDR3: CASSQNTGGQETQYF. The DNA for the CDR3 is TGCGCCAGCAGCCAGAACACGGGGGGCCAAGAGACCCAGTACTTC.

V gene TRBV7-9 combines with J gene TRBJ2-7; 7 bases map to TRBD2. The CDR3 spans 16 residues. After removal of 2 bases from V and 6 bases from J, the junction contained 13 bases not matched to a gene. Germline loops: CDR1 SEHNR, CDR2 FQNEAQ (reference sequence). The CDR3 coding sequence is TGTGCCAGCAGCTTAACGGAGGGAGGGAGAGGCTCCGAGCAGTACTTC. It codes for CASSLTEGGRGSEQYF.

This chain links TRBV5-6 with TRBJ1-2, with D possibly being TRBD1 (5 bases). The V gene lost 2 bases and the J gene lost 3 bases, with 14 bases spanning the gap. The CDR3 runs to 15 residues. CDR1 and CDR2 (germline): SGHDT, YYEEEE. The CDR3 is CASSFSPSTDYGYTF. CDR3 nucleotides: TGTGCCAGCAGCTTCTCCCCTTCGACAGACTATGGCTACACCTTC.

The genes are TRBV4-1 and TRBJ1-4, with D hard to call. This CDR3 spans 13 amino acids. Trimming removed 7 bases from V and 6 bases from J, with 12 bases in between. Germline V gene sequence: CDR1 MGHRA, CDR2 YSYEKL. The CDR3 region is CASKRGVYEKLFF. DNA of the CDR3: TGCGCCAGCAAACGGGGAGTTTATGAAAAACTGTTTTTT.

The chain recombines TRBV19 with TRBJ1-2; a weak D match, TRBD1 (5 bases). This CDR3 has 16 amino acids. V lost 3 bases and J 6 bases, leaving 20 bases between the germline ends. Germline V gene data show CDR1 as LNHDA and CDR2 as SQIVND (reference sequence). The CDR3 nucleotides are TGTGCCAGTAGTATTGGGGGACTGGGATTTTTGAATGGCTACACCTTC. Protein sequence: CASSIGGLGFLNGYTF.

The chain couples TRBV28 to TRBJ2-7; 7 bases line up with TRBD1. This CDR3 is 14 amino acids long. With V trimmed by 5 bases and J by 5 bases, 9 bases remained unmatched. Germline-derived CDR1 and CDR2 are MDHEN and SYDVKM. In DNA form, the CDR3 reads TGTGCCAGCAGTCCTCCCCACAGGGGCGACGAGCAGTACTTC. Its translation: CASSPPHRGDEQYF.

Only a few counts were recorded for this clone. The rearrangement joins TRBV7-8 to TRBJ2-2; 10 nucleotides align to TRBD2. Trimming took 5 bases from V and 1 from J; bases not matched to a gene: 16. The CDR3 length is 20 residues. Per the germline V gene, CDR1 is SGHVS and CDR2 is FQNEAQ. As DNA, the CDR3 is TGTGCCAGCAGCCCCCGACTAGCGGGTTACCTCACCGGGAACACCGGGGAGCTGTTTTTT. Its protein is CASSPRLAGYLTGNTGELFF.

This chain joins TRBV28 and TRBJ2-7; 8 bases match TRBD1. Germline V lookup: CDR1 MDHEN, CDR2 SYDVKM. V was clipped by 4 bases and J by 6 bases; unmatched bases: 14. The CDR3 covers 16 residues. The CDR3 DNA follows: TGTGCCAGCAGTTCCCCTTCCGGGACAGGTGGCCGCGAGCAGTACTTC. Protein product: CASSSPSGTGGREQYF. Full variable domain (remainder filled in from reference TRBV28 and TRBJ2-7): DVKVTQSSRYLVKRTGEKVFLECVQDMDHENMFWYRQDPGLGLRLIYFSYDVKMKEKGDIPEGYSVSREKKERFSLILESASTNQTSMYLCASSSPSGTGGREQYFGPGTRLTVT.

The chain recombines TRBV10-3 with TRBJ2-7, with 11 bases lining up with TRBD1. CDR3 length equals 17 residues. Germline V lookup: CDR1 ENHRY, CDR2 SYGVKD. V lost 3 bases and J lost 3; bases outside the gene matches: 10. CDR3 sequence reads: CAISDWEGQGDNYEQYF. CDR3 in DNA: TGTGCCATCAGTGACTGGGAGGGACAGGGGGACAACTACGAGCAGTACTTC.

The chain joins TRBV7-3 to TRBJ2-1, with 10 bases that match TRBD1. The V gene's germline CDR1 is SGHTA and CDR2 FQGTGA. The CDR3 is 15 residues long. Losses at the gene ends were 4 bases for V and 5 bases for J; bases not matched to a gene: 5. CDR3 DNA: TGTGCCAGCAGCTCGACAGGGGGCTCGCACAATGAGCAGTTCTTC. It codes for CASSSTGGSHNEQFF.

The chain combines TRBV18 with TRBJ2-3; 11 nucleotides agree with TRBD1. V lost 6 bases to trimming and J lost 5 bases; unmatched junction nucleotides: 4. CDR3 length: 14 residues. Germline CDR1 KGHSH, CDR2 LQKENI. CDR3 DNA sequence: TGTGCCAGCTCGTCAGGGACAGGGGGAGATACGCAGTATTTT. Translating it yields CASSSGTGGDTQYF.

The chain has TRBV10-2 and TRBJ2-3; 7 bases fit TRBD1. V was clipped by 11 bases and J by 1 base; unmatched bases: 6. This CDR3 contains 13 residues. Germline loops: CDR1 WSHSY, CDR2 SAAADI. CDR3 protein: CAVTGLGTDTQYF. As DNA, the CDR3 is TGCGCCGTGACAGGGTTGGGCACAGATACGCAGTATTTT.

The chain employs TRBV7-9 and TRBJ1-1, with D possibly being TRBD1 (5 bases). The CDR3 length is 15 residues. V lost 1 base, J lost 1 base, and 10 bases lay in between. Germline loops: CDR1 SEHNR, CDR2 FQNEAQ (reference sequence). CDR3 amino acids: CASSLVGGWNTEAFF. CDR3 nucleotides: TGTGCCAGCAGCTTAGTGGGGGGTTGGAACACTGAAGCTTTCTTT.

The chain links TRBV11-3 to TRBJ2-5, with D unresolved. Per the germline V gene, CDR1 is SGHNT and CDR2 is YENEEA. Trimming shortened V by 0 bases and J by 6 bases, and 8 bases separated the two germline ends. The CDR3 is 13 residues long. In DNA form, the CDR3 reads TGTGCCAGCAGCTTAGACGACAAACAGACCCAGTACTTC. The encoded protein is CASSLDDKQTQYF.

This chain uses TRBV15 with TRBJ1-2; TRBD1 is a possible D gene (5 bases). The CDR3 totals 17 residues. Looked up from germline, CDR1 is LNHNV and CDR2 is YYDKDF (reference sequence). Trimming shortened V by 1 base and J by 4 bases, and 19 bases separated the two germline ends. In DNA, the CDR3 is TGTGCCACCAGCAGAGGGGGCAGGGTCGGCGTGGCCTATGGCTACACCTTC. It encodes CATSRGGRVGVAYGYTF.

This sequence joins TRBV28 and TRBJ2-6; no firm D call. This CDR3 has 14 amino acids. V lost 3 bases to trimming and J lost 0 bases, with 3 bases between them. The V gene's germline CDR1 is MDHEN and CDR2 SYDVKM. This CDR3 is CASSFFSGANVLTF. The CDR3 DNA reads TGTGCCAGCAGTTTCTTCTCTGGGGCCAACGTCCTGACTTTC.